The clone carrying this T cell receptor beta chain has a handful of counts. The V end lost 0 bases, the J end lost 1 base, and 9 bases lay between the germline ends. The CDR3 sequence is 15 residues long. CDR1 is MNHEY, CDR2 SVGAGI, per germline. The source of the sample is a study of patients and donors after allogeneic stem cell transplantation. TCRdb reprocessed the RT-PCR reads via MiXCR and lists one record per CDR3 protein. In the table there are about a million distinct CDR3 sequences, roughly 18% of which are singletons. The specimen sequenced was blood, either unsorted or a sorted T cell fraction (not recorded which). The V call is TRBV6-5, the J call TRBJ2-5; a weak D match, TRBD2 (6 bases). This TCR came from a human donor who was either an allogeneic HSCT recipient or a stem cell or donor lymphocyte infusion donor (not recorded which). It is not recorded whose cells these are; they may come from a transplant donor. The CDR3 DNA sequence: TGTGCCAGCAGTTACTCGACGGGGGTCCAAGAGACCCAGTACTTC. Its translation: CASSYSTGVQETQYF.